This is a list of T cell receptor beta chains from one sample in a study of T cells in localized non-small cell lung cancer. Profiled with immunoSEQ multiplex PCR; TCRdb holds only in-frame clones, not every one. The sample lists about 77,000 clones; roughly 91% were seen once. The sequenced sample was peripheral blood, obtained before any cancer treatment. The receptors originated from a woman aged 35-70 years with stage I squamous cell lung carcinoma. The CDR3 runs from the conserved cysteine through the conserved F or W.

j_gene,v_gene,CDR3aa
TRBJ1-1,TRBV6-1,CASRISGGNTEAFF
TRBJ1-1,TRBV9,CASSVRYGTEAFF
TRBJ1-5,TRBV19,CASSPSLRSNQPQHF
TRBJ1-1,TRBV7-8,CASSTRGGTEAFF
TRBJ1-2,TRBV2,CASGQVSNYGYTF
TRBJ2-3,TRBV5-1,CASSSYLAGGYTDTQYF
TRBJ1-1,TRBV18,CASSPPGVLRTEAFF
TRBJ1-1,TRBV25-1,CASSGSRSLNTEAFF
TRBJ2-5,TRBV4-2,CASSQDVRVETQYF
TRBJ2-3,TRBV29-1,CSAFRPGGGTDTQYF
TRBJ1-6,TRBV30,CAWSPLLGGLTYNSPLHF
TRBJ2-7,TRBV18,CASSGSRLHEQYF
TRBJ2-3,TRBV7-2,CASSLVGTGGTDTQYF
TRBJ1-1,TRBV5-1,CASSSKQGMNTEAFF
TRBJ1-4,TRBV5-1,CASSSAQTGGEKLFF
TRBJ2-2,TRBV11-2,CASSLAQAGKNTGELFF
TRBJ2-7,TRBV6-5,CASSQGQSYEQYF
TRBJ2-7,TRBV15,CATSRGGTSRYEQYF
TRBJ2-7,TRBV15,CATSRGQRSYEQYF
TRBJ1-1,TRBV30,CAWSDLQGWDTEAFF
TRBJ1-1,TRBV6-1,CASSDRQLNTEAFF
TRBJ1-1,TRBV5-1,CASSLGQGQSEAFF
TRBJ1-1,TRBV4-2,CASSLVTGTGGTEAFF
TRBJ1-2,TRBV7-9,CASSMQGADGYTF
TRBJ2-5,TRBV9,CASSVAPDGTKTQYF
TRBJ1-1,TRBV10-1,CASSESQIYTEAFF
TRBJ1-5,TRBV19,CASSIVGRGRNQPQHF
TRBJ2-1,TRBV5-1,CASSLEGTVGGSEQFF
TRBJ1-2,TRBV30,CAWSVIHVGYTF
TRBJ1-1,TRBV7-9,CASSLRDNTEAFF
TRBJ2-7,TRBV7-9,CASRADGGYEQYF
TRBJ1-4,TRBV5-1,CASSAMTANEKLFF
TRBJ1-5,TRBV18,CASSPNSNQPQHF
TRBJ1-4,TRBV10-1,CASSVNTGEKLFF
TRBJ2-3,TRBV12-5,CASGSTSTDTQYF
TRBJ1-1,TRBV19,CASSMAGREAFF
TRBJ2-7,TRBV29-1,CSATGQPGSLGEQYF
TRBJ2-1,TRBV18,CASSRVAFRDYNEQFF
TRBJ1-1,TRBV4-1,CASTRDPKFTEAFF
TRBJ1-4,TRBV6-5,CASSYQYRGNEKLFF